This is a list of T cell receptor beta chains from one sample in a study of cytomegalovirus exposure and HLA in healthy donors. Profiled with immunoSEQ multiplex PCR; TCRdb holds only in-frame clones, not every one. Here the sample spans about 190,000 clones, about four fifths being singletons. Material: PBMCs. The receptors were sampled from a man in his forties in good health and CMV-seropositive. The CDR3 runs from the conserved cysteine through the conserved F or W. D genes are given only for firm matches. Clone size appears in some rows only: once, few, many, or a class for an expanded clone.

d_gene	abundance	v_gene	j_gene	CDR3aa	CDR3nt
.	.	TRBV7-8	TRBJ2-1	CASSLIGTSLSYNEQFF	TGTGCCAGCAGCTTAATCGGGACTTCTCTCTCCTACAATGAGCAGTTCTTC
TRBD1	.	TRBV10-3	TRBJ2-3	CAISGDRESTDTQYF	TGTGCCATCAGTGGGGACAGAGAAAGCACAGATACGCAGTATTTT
.	.	TRBV21-1	TRBJ2-5	CASSKAGSYQETQYF	TGTGCCAGCAGCAAAGCCGGGTCGTACCAAGAGACCCAGTACTTC
.	.	TRBV28	TRBJ1-5	CASRKLQGGYQPQHF	TGTGCCAGCAGAAAGCTACAGGGTGGGTATCAGCCCCAGCATTTT
.	.	TRBV5-6	TRBJ1-1	CASSLDPGGKAEAFF	TGTGCCAGCAGCTTGGACCCGGGGGGAAAGGCTGAAGCTTTCTTT
.	.	TRBV11-2	TRBJ1-3	CASTPAVSSSGNTIYF	TGTGCCAGCACCCCAGCGGTCAGCAGCTCTGGAAACACCATATATTTT
TRBD2	few	TRBV7-9	TRBJ2-3	CASSPGGISTDTQYF	TGTGCCAGCAGCCCGGGGGGGATCTCTACAGATACGCAGTATTTT
TRBD2	.	TRBV19	TRBJ2-5	CASSMGQGGGLGETQYF	TGTGCCAGTAGTATGGGGCAGGGCGGGGGACTGGGGGAGACCCAGTACTTC
TRBD1	once	TRBV6-5	TRBJ1-1	CASSLRGQETEAFF	TGTGCCAGCAGTTTAAGGGGGCAGGAGACTGAAGCTTTCTTT
TRBD2	few	TRBV7-2	TRBJ2-1	CASSLPSGVYNEQFF	TGTGCCAGCAGCTTGCCTAGCGGGGTCTACAATGAGCAGTTCTTC
TRBD2	.	TRBV10-1	TRBJ2-3	CASSVTSGGSYTQYF	TGCGCCAGCAGTGTTACTAGCGGGGGGTCTTATACGCAGTATTTT
.	.	TRBV18	TRBJ1-4	CASSRGEKLFF	TGTGCCAGCTCCCGGGGTGAAAAACTGTTTTTT
TRBD1	.	TRBV28	TRBJ1-4	CASRPSGGPNEKLFF	TGTGCCAGCAGACCCTCAGGGGGCCCTAATGAAAAACTGTTTTTT
TRBD1	.	TRBV10-3	TRBJ1-1	CAISDPGTENTEAFF	TGTGCCATCAGTGACCCCGGGACAGAGAACACTGAAGCTTTCTTT
TRBD2	once	TRBV7-2	TRBJ2-5	CASSLGSGSWETQYF	TGTGCCAGCAGCTTAGGTAGCGGGAGTTGGGAGACCCAGTACTTC
.	.	TRBV30	TRBJ2-1	CAWSAGNYNEQFF	TGTGCCTGGTCGGCAGGGAACTACAATGAGCAGTTCTTC
.	.	TRBV2	TRBJ2-7	CASSEQGPEYEQYF	TGTGCCAGCAGTGAACAGGGGCCGGAGTACGAGCAGTACTTC
TRBD1	.	TRBV5-1	TRBJ2-5	CASTPGQGRETQYF	TGCGCCAGCACCCCGGGACAGGGAAGGGAGACCCAGTACTTC
TRBD1	.	TRBV7-6	TRBJ1-6	CASSLRQGRGSPLHF	TGTGCCAGCAGCTTACGACAGGGGCGAGGGTCACCCCTCCACTTT
TRBD2	.	TRBV7-2	TRBJ2-7	CASSLASGGALEQYF	TGTGCCAGCAGCTTAGCTAGCGGGGGGGCCCTTGAGCAGTACTTC
.	once	TRBV7-9	TRBJ2-3	CASSPGLEITDTQYF	TGTGCCAGCAGCCCCGGACTGGAAATCACAGATACGCAGTATTTT
TRBD1	.	TRBV6-1	TRBJ2-6	CASTRTGAGANVLTF	TGTGCCAGCACCCGGACAGGGGCTGGAGCCAACGTCCTGACTTTC
.	.	TRBV2	TRBJ2-1	CASRKAGQSSYNEQFF	TGTGCCAGCAGGAAGGCGGGACAGAGCTCCTACAATGAGCAGTTCTTC
TRBD2	.	TRBV7-9	TRBJ2-5	CASSSRGGRETQYF	TGTGCCAGCAGCTCGCGGGGGGGAAGGGAGACCCAGTACTTC
TRBD1	.	TRBV5-1	TRBJ1-4	CASSVGQDSNEKLFF	TGCGCCAGCAGCGTCGGACAGGACTCTAATGAAAAACTGTTTTTT
.	.	TRBV2	TRBJ2-7	CASSEREVPSYEQYF	TGTGCCAGCAGTGAAAGGGAGGTACCCTCCTACGAGCAGTACTTC
.	once	TRBV2	TRBJ2-3	CASSEARGPSTDTQYF	TGTGCCAGCAGTGAAGCGCGGGGACCCAGCACAGATACGCAGTATTTT
.	.	TRBV4-2	TRBJ2-3	CASSQDLIPTGTDTQYF	TGTGCCAGCAGCCAAGATCTGATCCCAACGGGCACAGATACGCAGTATTTT
.	.	TRBV4-1	TRBJ2-3	CASSQGEVVHSTDTQYF	TGCGCCAGCAGCCAAGGGGAGGTCGTGCACAGCACAGATACGCAGTATTTT
TRBD2	.	TRBV28	TRBJ2-7	CASSLLETSGSRSEQYF	TGTGCCAGCAGTTTATTAGAGACTAGCGGGAGTCGGAGCGAGCAGTACTTC
TRBD1	once	TRBV4-2	TRBJ1-2	CASSQSPRDRDYGYTF	TGTGCCAGCAGCCAGTCACCCCGGGACAGGGACTATGGCTACACCTTC
TRBD1	.	TRBV10-3	TRBJ2-2	CATTGTGRTGELFF	TGTGCCACTACCGGGACAGGGCGCACCGGGGAGCTGTTTTTT
.	once	TRBV19	TRBJ2-2	CASSIAQSGELFF	TGTGCCAGTAGTATAGCGCAGTCCGGGGAGCTGTTTTTT
TRBD1	.	TRBV4-1	TRBJ1-1	CASSQDLHERGQGSVEAFF	TGCGCCAGCAGCCAAGATCTACACGAGCGCGGACAGGGATCTGTTGAAGCTTTCTTT
TRBD2	.	TRBV5-1	TRBJ2-1	CASTSSGAYNEQFF	TGCGCCAGCACCTCTAGCGGGGCCTACAATGAGCAGTTCTTC
.	.	TRBV2	TRBJ2-5	CASSQDSQETQYF	TGTGCCAGCAGTCAGGACAGCCAAGAGACCCAGTACTTC